This T cell receptor beta chain emerged from a study of blood T cell repertoires in COVID-19. About the study: Researchers got acute and convalescent COVID-19 samples from the United States, Italy and Spain. T cells, B-cell-depleted T cells, or PBMCs supplied cDNA or gDNA.

Produced via immunoSEQ multiplex PCR; TCRdb's table is partial and in-frame only. This sample has more than 25,000 clones, with more than 80% found just once. The CDR3 has 13 residues. CDR1 SGHNT and CDR2 YENEEA come from the germline V gene. The trim removed 6 bases at V and 7 bases at J, leaving 6 bases unmatched. The receptor was isolated from a man of 80 years or more with acute or convalescent COVID-19. The sample taken for sequencing was peripheral blood. The rearrangement links TRBV11-3 to TRBJ1-3; TRBD1 agrees at 7 bases. The CDR3: CASSRDSGNTIYF. The CDR3 coding sequence is TGTGCCAGCAGTCGGGACAGCGGGAACACCATATATTTT.